These 10 T cell receptor beta chains were all obtained from the same sample, sequenced in a study of control samples from healthy donors and cancer patients. The table came from immunoSEQ multiplex PCR; TCRdb's copy has only in-frame clones and leaves some out. This table holds some 130,000 clones, about 92% found once. The source material was PBMCs. These receptor sequences come from a man between 50 and 59 years old with head and neck cancer.

CDR3 residues: CASSQGARGGLFF. The CDR3, as DNA: TGTGCCAGCAGCCAAGGTGCGAGGGGGGGACTGTTTTTT. The chain is built from TRBV3-1 (or the pseudogene TRBV3-2) and TRBJ1-4, with D perhaps TRBD1 (6 bases). This CDR3 region has 13 residues. Germline V CDR1 and CDR2: LGHDT, YNNKEL (reference sequence). V lost 1 base and J 13 bases, leaving 13 bases between the germline ends.

This rearrangement joins TRBV6-6 to TRBJ1-1; 10 positions match TRBD1. This CDR3 comprises 14 residues. Germline-derived CDR1 and CDR2 are MNHNY and SVGAGI (reference sequence). V was clipped by 6 bases and J by 4 bases; unmatched bases: 5. The CDR3 protein is CASRPRTGGTEAFF. The CDR3, as DNA: TGTGCCAGCAGGCCTAGGACAGGGGGCACTGAAGCTTTCTTT.

This chain joins TRBV5-1 and TRBJ2-1; the D is unclear. Looked up from germline, CDR1 is SGHRS and CDR2 is YFSETQ. The CDR3 is 15 residues long. Trimming left V 2 bases short and J 2 bases short, with 11 bases between. CDR3 in DNA: TGCGCCAGCAGCTTTAGCCCCCACACCTACAATGAGCAGTTCTTC. Its protein is CASSFSPHTYNEQFF.

The chain couples TRBV7-2 to TRBJ2-1, with 13 positions matching TRBD2. This CDR3 is 15 amino acids long. Trimming took 6 bases from V and 4 from J; bases not matched to a gene: 3. The germline V gene encodes CDR1 SGHTA and CDR2 FQGNSA. As DNA, the CDR3 is TGTGCCAGCAGTTTGACTAGCGGGGGGTACAATGAGCAGTTCTTC. Its translation is CASSLTSGGYNEQFF.

J is TRBJ1-6 and V is TRBV12-3 or TRBV12-4, with no clear D. CDR3 length: 13 residues. Between the trimmed V and J ends, which lost 0 bases and 9 bases, there was a span of 6 bases. The CDR3 reads CASSLAPSSPLHF. The CDR3 DNA sequence: TGTGCCAGCAGTTTAGCCCCTTCTTCACCCCTCCACTTT.

This chain joins TRBV5-8 and TRBJ2-7; D may correspond to TRBD1 or TRBD2 (5 bases each). Per germline, CDR1 SGHTS and CDR2 YDEGEE. The CDR3 has 16 amino acids. V was cut by 6 bases and J by 2 bases, with 21 bases left in between. CDR3 loop: CASTTSGLGTTYEQYF. The DNA of the CDR3 is TGTGCCAGCACCACCTCGGGGCTGGGAACTACCTACGAGCAGTACTTC.

The chain joins TRBV6-2 or TRBV6-3 to TRBJ2-1; 9 nucleotides match TRBD2. V lost 2 bases, J lost 10 bases, and 6 bases stayed unmatched. This CDR3 comprises 14 residues. Germline CDR1 MNHEY, CDR2 SVGEGT. The CDR3 protein is CASSYQRGAWEQFF. The CDR3 coding sequence is TGTGCCAGCAGTTACCAGCGGGGGGCCTGGGAGCAGTTCTTC.

The V gene is TRBV9, the J gene TRBJ1-2; weak D call: TRBD1 (6 bases). Per germline, CDR1 SGDLS and CDR2 YYNGEE. CDR3 length: 15 amino acids. V shed 4 bases and J shed 4 bases, with 17 bases lying between them. The CDR3 DNA reads as TGTGCCAGCAGCCCCGACGGGGGGCTCGGCTATGGCTACACCTTC. Protein product: CASSPDGGLGYGYTF.

The J gene is TRBJ1-2, the V gene TRBV14; D gene unclear. Per germline, CDR1 SGHDN and CDR2 FVKESK. The germline V and J ends were trimmed by 1 base and 2 bases, with 8 bases remaining between them. This CDR3 region has 14 residues. The CDR3 DNA reads TGTGCCAGCAGCCAAGTTCGGAGAAACTATGGCTACACCTTC. This codes for CASSQVRRNYGYTF.

This rearrangement joins TRBV6-1 to TRBJ2-3; D is unclear. Germline V gene sequence: CDR1 MNHNS, CDR2 SASEGT. This CDR3 has 13 amino acids. The ends were cut back, 2 bases at V and 3 bases at J, with 6 bases in the middle. The CDR3 protein is CASSESQTDTQYF. For the CDR3, the DNA is TGTGCCAGCAGTGAAAGCCAGACAGATACGCAGTATTTT.